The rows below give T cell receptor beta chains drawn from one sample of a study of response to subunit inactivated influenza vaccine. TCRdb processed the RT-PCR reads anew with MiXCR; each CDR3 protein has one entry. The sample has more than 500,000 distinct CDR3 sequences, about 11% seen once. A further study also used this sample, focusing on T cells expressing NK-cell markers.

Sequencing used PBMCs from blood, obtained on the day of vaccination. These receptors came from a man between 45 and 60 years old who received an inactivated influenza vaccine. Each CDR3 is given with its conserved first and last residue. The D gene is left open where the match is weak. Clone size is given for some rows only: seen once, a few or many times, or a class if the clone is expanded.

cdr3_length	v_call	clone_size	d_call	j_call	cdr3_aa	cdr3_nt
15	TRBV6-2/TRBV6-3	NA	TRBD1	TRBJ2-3	CASSQGGAVTDTQYF	TGTGCCAGCAGTCAAGGGGGCGCAGTTACAGATACGCAGTATTTT
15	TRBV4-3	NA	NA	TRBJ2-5	CASSQVLGAQETQYF	TGCGCCAGCAGCCAAGTACTGGGGGCCCAAGAGACCCAGTACTTC
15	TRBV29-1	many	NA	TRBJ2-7	CSVEEKAGSSYEQYF	TGCAGCGTTGAAGAGAAGGCGGGTAGCTCCTACGAGCAGTACTTC
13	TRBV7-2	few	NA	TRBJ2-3	CASSLESLSTQYF	TGTGCCAGCAGCTTAGAATCGTTGAGTACGCAGTATTTT
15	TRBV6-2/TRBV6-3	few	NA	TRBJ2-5	CASSRRTDPRETQYF	TGTGCCAGCAGTCGGCGGACAGATCCAAGAGAGACCCAGTACTTC
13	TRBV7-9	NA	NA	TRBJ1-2	CASSLGGLHGYTF	TGTGCCAGCAGCTTAGGGGGACTTCATGGCTACACCTTC
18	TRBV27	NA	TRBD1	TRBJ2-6	CASRTAGQGVSGANVLTF	TGTGCCAGCAGGACCGCGGGACAGGGAGTCTCTGGGGCCAACGTCCTGACTTTC
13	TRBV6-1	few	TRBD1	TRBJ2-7	CASTQQGAYEQYF	TGTGCCAGCACCCAACAGGGGGCCTACGAGCAGTACTTC
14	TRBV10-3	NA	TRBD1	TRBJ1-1	CAISDGGTGDEAFF	TGTGCCATCAGTGATGGCGGGACAGGAGATGAAGCTTTCTTT
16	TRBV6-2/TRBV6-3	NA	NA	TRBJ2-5	CASSKPSVLWKETQYF	TGTGCCAGCAGTAAGCCTAGCGTATTGTGGAAAGAGACCCAGTACTTC
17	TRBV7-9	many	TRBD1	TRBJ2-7	CASSLGGVRGLSYEQYF	TGTGCCAGCAGCTTAGGAGGTGTCAGGGGGCTTTCCTACGAGCAGTACTTC
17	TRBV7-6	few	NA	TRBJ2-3	CASSEFRGGGSTDTQYF	TGTGCCAGCAGCGAATTTAGGGGGGGAGGTAGCACAGATACGCAGTATTTT
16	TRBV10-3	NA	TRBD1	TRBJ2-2	CAIRHSGTVNTGELFF	TGTGCCATCAGACATTCCGGGACAGTAAACACCGGGGAGCTGTTTTTT
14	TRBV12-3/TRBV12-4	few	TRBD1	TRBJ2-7	CASRAGTGTNEQYF	TGTGCCAGCAGGGCCGGGACAGGGACCAACGAGCAGTACTTC
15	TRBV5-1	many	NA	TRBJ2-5	CASSLVPGGQETQYF	TGCGCCAGCAGCTTGGTGCCAGGGGGGCAAGAGACCCAGTACTTC
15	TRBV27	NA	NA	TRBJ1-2	CASTYLPPSMYGYTF	TGTGCCAGCACCTATTTACCCCCCTCCATGTATGGCTACACCTTC
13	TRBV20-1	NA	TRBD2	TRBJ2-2	CSASGGAGGELFF	TGCAGTGCTAGCGGGGGGGCAGGCGGGGAGCTGTTTTTT
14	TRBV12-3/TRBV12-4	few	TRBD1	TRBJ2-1	CASRLGGLYNEQFF	TGTGCCAGCAGACTAGGGGGCCTCTACAATGAGCAGTTCTTC
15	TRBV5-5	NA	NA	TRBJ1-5	CASSWADGSNQPQHF	TGTGCCAGCAGCTGGGCGGACGGTAGCAATCAGCCCCAGCATTTT
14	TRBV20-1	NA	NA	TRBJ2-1	CSARDLSGYNEQFF	TGCAGTGCTAGAGATTTAAGCGGGTACAATGAGCAGTTCTTC
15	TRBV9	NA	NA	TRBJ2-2	CASSVDSGDTGELFF	TGTGCCAGCAGCGTCGATAGCGGAGACACCGGGGAGCTGTTTTTT
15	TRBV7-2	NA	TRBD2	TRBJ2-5	CASSLTGLAVETQYF	TGTGCCAGCAGCTTAACAGGACTAGCGGTAGAGACCCAGTACTTC
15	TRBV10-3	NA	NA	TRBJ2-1	CAIRTPLREVDEQFF	TGTGCCATCAGAACCCCTTTGCGAGAGGTGGATGAGCAGTTCTTC
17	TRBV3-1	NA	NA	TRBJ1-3	CASSQDETFRSGNTIYF	TGTGCCAGCAGCCAAGATGAGACTTTCCGCTCTGGAAACACCATATATTTT
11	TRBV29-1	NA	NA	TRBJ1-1	CSVEGGFEAFF	TGCAGCGTTGAGGGAGGGTTTGAAGCTTTCTTT
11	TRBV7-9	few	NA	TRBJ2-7	CASSFSREQYF	TGTGCCAGCAGCTTTTCCCGGGAGCAGTACTTC
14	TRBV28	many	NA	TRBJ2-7	CASSLGGLDYEQYF	TGTGCCAGCAGTTTGGGGGGGCTCGACTACGAGCAGTACTTC
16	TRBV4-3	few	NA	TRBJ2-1	CASSQEGGSSYNEQFF	TGCGCCAGCAGCCAAGAGGGGGGTAGCTCCTACAATGAGCAGTTCTTC
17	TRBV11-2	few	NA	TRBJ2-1	CASSRLGTSSGSNEQFF	TGTGCCAGCAGCCGACTCGGGACTTCCTCGGGCAGTAATGAGCAGTTCTTC
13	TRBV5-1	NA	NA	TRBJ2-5	CASSFVGGETQYF	TGCGCCAGCAGCTTTGTGGGGGGAGAGACCCAGTACTTC
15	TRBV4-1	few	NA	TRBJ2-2	CASSQLGIGPGELFF	TGCGCCAGCAGCCAACTTGGCATAGGCCCCGGGGAGCTGTTTTTT
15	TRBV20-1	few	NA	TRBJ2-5	CSARDRGSGRETQYF	TGCAGTGCTAGAGATCGGGGTAGCGGACGAGAGACCCAGTACTTC
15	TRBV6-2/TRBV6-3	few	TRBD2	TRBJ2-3	CASSPRAGRTDTQYF	TGTGCCAGCAGTCCCCGAGCGGGGAGAACAGATACGCAGTATTTT
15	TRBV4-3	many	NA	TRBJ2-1	CASSQSSGVYNEQFF	TGCGCCAGCAGCCAGTCGAGCGGAGTCTACAATGAGCAGTTCTTC
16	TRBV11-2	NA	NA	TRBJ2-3	CASSLLAGSPTDTQYF	TGTGCCAGCAGCTTACTTGCGGGGTCGCCCACAGATACGCAGTATTTT
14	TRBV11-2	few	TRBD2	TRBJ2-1	CASSLVLREVEQFF	TGTGCCAGCAGCTTAGTTTTGCGGGAGGTTGAGCAGTTCTTC
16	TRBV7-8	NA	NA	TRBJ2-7	CASSLRALERTYEQYF	TGTGCCAGCAGCTTACGGGCCCTAGAGCGGACCTACGAGCAGTACTTC